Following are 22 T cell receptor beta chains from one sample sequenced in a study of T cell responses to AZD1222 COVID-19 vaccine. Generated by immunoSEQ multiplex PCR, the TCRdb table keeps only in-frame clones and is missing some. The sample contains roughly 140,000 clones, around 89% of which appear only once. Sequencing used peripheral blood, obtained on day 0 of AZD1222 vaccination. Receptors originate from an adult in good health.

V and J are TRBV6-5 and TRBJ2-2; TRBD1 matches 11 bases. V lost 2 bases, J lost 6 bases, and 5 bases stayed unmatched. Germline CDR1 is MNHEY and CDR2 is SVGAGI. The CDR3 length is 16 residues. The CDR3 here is CASSYLGTGGPGELFF. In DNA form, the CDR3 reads TGTGCCAGCAGTTACCTCGGGACAGGGGGACCCGGGGAGCTGTTTTTT.

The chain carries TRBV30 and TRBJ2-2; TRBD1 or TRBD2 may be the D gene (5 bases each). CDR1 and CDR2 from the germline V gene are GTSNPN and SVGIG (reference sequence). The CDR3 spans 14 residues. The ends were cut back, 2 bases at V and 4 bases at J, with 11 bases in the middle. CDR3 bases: TGTGCCTGGAGTCACGGGACGCGCACCGGGGAGCTGTTTTTT. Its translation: CAWSHGTRTGELFF.

The CDR3 DNA reads as TGTGCCAGTAGTCGCACAGGGAGTCAAAAACTGTTTTTT. This gives the protein CASSRTGSQKLFF. The chain has TRBV19 and TRBJ1-4; D is possibly TRBD1 (6 bases). Germline CDR1 LNHDA, CDR2 SQIVND (reference sequence). This CDR3 has 13 residues. Trimming took off 5 bases at V and 9 bases at J, with 13 bases between the two ends.

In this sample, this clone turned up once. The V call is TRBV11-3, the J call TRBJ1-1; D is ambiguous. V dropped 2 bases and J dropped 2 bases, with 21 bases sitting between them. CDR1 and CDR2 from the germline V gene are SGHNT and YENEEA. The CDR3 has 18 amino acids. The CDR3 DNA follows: TGTGCCAGCAGCTTACCTAGCTCCCCCGGGCCCCCAAACACTGAAGCTTTCTTT. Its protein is CASSLPSSPGPPNTEAFF.

Written as DNA, the CDR3 is TGTGCCAGTAGTCCCGGGACAGGGTGGTCAGGCACTGAAGCTTTCTTT. Protein sequence: CASSPGTGWSGTEAFF. The chain joins TRBV19 to TRBJ1-1; 9 nucleotides line up with TRBD1. CDR1 is LNHDA and CDR2 is SQIVND in the germline V gene (reference sequence). This CDR3 is built from 16 residues. The V and J ends lost 5 bases and 4 bases, in that order; junction bases with no gene match: 11. The whole variable domain, remainder taken from reference TRBV19 and TRBJ1-1, is DGGITQSPKYLFRKEGQNVTLSCEQNLNHDAMYWYRQDPGQGLRLIYYSQIVNDFQKGDIAEGYSVSREKKESFPLTVTSAQKNPTAFYLCASSPGTGWSGTEAFFGQGTRLTVV.

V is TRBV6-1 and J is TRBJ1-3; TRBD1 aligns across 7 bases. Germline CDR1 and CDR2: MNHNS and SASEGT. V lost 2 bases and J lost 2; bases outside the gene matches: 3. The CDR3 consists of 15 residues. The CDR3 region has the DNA TGTGCCAGCAGTGAACGCAGGGGGACTGGAAACACCATATATTTT. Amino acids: CASSERRGTGNTIYF.

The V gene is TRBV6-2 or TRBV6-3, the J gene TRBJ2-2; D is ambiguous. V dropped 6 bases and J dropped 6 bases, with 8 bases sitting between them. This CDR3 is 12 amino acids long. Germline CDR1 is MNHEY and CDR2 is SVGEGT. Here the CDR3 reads CASRPSPGELFF. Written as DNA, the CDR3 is TGTGCCAGCAGGCCTAGTCCCGGGGAGCTGTTTTTT.

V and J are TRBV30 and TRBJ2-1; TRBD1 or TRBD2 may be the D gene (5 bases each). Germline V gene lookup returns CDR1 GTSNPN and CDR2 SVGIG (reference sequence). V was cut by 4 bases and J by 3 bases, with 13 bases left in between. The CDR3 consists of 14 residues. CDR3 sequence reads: CAWTGSEFYNEQFF. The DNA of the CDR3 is TGTGCCTGGACAGGGAGCGAATTCTACAATGAGCAGTTCTTC.

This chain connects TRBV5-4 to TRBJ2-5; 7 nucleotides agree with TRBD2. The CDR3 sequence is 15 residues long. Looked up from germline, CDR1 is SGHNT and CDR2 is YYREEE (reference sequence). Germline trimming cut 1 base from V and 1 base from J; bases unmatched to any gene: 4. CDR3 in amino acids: CASSLISSGQETQYF. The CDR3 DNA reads TGTGCCAGCAGCTTGATATCTAGCGGCCAAGAGACCCAGTACTTC.

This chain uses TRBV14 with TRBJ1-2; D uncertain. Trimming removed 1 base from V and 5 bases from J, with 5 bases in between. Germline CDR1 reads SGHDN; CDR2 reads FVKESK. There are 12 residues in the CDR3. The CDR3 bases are TGTGCCAGCAGCCAAGGCAGATATGGCTACACCTTC. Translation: CASSQGRYGYTF.

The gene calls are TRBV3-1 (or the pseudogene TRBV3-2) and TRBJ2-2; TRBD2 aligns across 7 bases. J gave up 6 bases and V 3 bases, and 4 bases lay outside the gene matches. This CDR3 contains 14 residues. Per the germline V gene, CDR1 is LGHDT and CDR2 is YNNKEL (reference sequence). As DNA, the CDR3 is TGTGCCAGCAGCCACACGGGGGGATCCGGGGAGCTGTTTTTT. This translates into CASSHTGGSGELFF.

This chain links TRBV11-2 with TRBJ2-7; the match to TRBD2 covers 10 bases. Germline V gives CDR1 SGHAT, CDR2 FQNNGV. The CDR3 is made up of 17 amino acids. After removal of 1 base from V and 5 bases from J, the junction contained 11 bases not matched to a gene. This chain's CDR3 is CASSLASGRASSHEQYF. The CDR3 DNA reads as TGTGCCAGCAGCTTAGCGAGCGGGAGGGCCTCTAGCCACGAGCAGTACTTC.

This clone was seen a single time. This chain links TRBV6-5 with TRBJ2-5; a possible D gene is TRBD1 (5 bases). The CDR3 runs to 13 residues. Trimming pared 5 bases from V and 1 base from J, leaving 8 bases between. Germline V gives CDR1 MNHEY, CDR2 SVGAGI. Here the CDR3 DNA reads TGTGCCAGCAGTCAGGGCTTCCAAGAGACCCAGTACTTC. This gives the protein CASSQGFQETQYF.

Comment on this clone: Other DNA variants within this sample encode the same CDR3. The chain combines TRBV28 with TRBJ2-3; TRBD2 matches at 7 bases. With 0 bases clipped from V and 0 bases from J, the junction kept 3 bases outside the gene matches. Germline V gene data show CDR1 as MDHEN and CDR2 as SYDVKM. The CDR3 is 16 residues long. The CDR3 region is CASSLWASGSTDTQYF. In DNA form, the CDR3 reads TGTGCCAGCAGTTTATGGGCTAGCGGAAGCACAGATACGCAGTATTTT.

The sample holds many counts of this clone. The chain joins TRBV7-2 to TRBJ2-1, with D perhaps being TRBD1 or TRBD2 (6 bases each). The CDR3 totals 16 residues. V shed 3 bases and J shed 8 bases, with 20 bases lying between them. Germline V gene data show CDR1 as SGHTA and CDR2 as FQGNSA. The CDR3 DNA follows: TGTGCCAGCAGCTTTTTCCCGGGGGCCCGGGTGCATGAGCAGTTCTTC. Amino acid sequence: CASSFFPGARVHEQFF. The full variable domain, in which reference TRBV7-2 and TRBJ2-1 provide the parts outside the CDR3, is GAGVSQSPSNKVTEKGKDVELRCDPISGHTALYWYRQSLGQGLEFLIYFQGNSAPDKSGLPSDRFSAERTGGSVSTLTIQRTQQEDSAVYLCASSFFPGARVHEQFFGPGTRLTVL.

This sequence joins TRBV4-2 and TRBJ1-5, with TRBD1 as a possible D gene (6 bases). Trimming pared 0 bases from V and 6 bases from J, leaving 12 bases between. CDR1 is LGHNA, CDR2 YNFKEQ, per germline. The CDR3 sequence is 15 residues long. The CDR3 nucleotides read TGTGCCAGCAGCCAAGAAGGGGGGTTGGGTCAGCCCCAGCATTTT. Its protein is CASSQEGGLGQPQHF.

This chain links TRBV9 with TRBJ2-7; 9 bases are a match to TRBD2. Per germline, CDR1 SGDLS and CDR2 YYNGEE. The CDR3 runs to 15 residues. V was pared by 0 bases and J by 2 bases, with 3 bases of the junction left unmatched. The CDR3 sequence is CASSVGAGGAYEQYF. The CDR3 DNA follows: TGTGCCAGCAGCGTAGGGGCGGGAGGGGCCTACGAGCAGTACTTC.

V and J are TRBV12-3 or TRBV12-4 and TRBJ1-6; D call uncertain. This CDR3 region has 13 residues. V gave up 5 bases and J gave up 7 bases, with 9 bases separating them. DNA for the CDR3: TGTGCCAGCAGTCTTACAGCAAATTCACCCCTCCACTTT. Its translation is CASSLTANSPLHF.

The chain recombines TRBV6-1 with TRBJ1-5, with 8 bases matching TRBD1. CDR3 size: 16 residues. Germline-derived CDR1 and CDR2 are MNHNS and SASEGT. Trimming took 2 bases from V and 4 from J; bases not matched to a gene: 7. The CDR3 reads CASSETAGGRNQPQHF. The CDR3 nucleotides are TGTGCCAGCAGTGAAACGGCAGGGGGCCGGAATCAGCCCCAGCATTTT.

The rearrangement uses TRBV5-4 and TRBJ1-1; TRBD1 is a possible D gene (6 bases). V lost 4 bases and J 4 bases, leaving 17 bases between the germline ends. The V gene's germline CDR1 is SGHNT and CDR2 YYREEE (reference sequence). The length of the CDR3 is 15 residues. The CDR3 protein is CASSRIRGAGTEAFF. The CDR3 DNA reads TGTGCCAGCAGCCGGATAAGGGGGGCGGGCACTGAAGCTTTCTTT.

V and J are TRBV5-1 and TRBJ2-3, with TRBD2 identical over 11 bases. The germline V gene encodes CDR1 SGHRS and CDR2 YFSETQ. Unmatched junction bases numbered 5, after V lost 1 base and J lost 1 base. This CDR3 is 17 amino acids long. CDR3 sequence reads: CASSLLVAGGGTDTQYF. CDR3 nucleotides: TGCGCCAGCAGCTTGTTAGTAGCGGGAGGGGGCACAGATACGCAGTATTTT.

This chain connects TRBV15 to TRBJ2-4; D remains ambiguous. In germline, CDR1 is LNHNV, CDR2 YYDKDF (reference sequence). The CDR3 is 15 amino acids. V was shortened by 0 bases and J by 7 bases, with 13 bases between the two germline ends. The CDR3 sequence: CATSRDLTPGNIQYF. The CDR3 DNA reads TGTGCCACCAGCAGAGATCTTACCCCTGGCAACATTCAGTACTTC.